The 21 T cell receptor beta chains reported below all come from one sample, sequenced in a study of T cells expressing NK-cell markers. Using the 5' RACE reads, TCRdb records one entry per CDR3 protein without DNA. The sample shows about 260,000 distinct CDR3 sequences, and 0.3% to 0.45% sits with its ten largest clones. Sequenced: blood T cells: a sorted CD56 or NKG2C T cell subset, CD4+ or CD8+ T cells, or bulk PBMC T cells (not recorded which). Receptors were obtained from a man between 18 and 35 years old in good health.

V and J are TRBV11-3 and TRBJ2-5; as DNA is missing, the TRBD1 call by TCRdb cannot be tested. CDR1 is SGHNT, CDR2 YENEEA, per germline. The CDR3 spans 13 residues. CDR3 region: CASSSGTKETQYF.

This chain joins TRBV7-6 and TRBJ1-5. Germline assignment: CDR1 SGHVS and CDR2 FNYEAQ. This CDR3 spans 14 amino acids. The CDR3: CASSLGVRNQPQHF.

The V call is TRBV20-1, the J call TRBJ1-3; the D call from TCRdb, TRBD1, cannot be confirmed without DNA. CDR3 length: 13 amino acids. Germline lookup yields CDR1 DFQATT and CDR2 SNEGSKA (reference sequence). CDR3 residues: CSAGMTGRNTIYF.

The V call is TRBV12-3 or TRBV12-4, the J call TRBJ2-2; TCRdb's D call of TRBD1 is untestable without DNA. The CDR3 spans 17 residues. CDR3 protein: CASSLAGGFRNTGELFF.

The chain employs TRBV5-1 and TRBJ2-7; TCRdb's D call, TRBD2, is unchecked because there is no DNA. The CDR3 is made up of 16 amino acids. CDR1 SGHRS and CDR2 YFSETQ come from the germline V gene. CDR3 in amino acids: CASRTLPHVNSYEQYF.

The chain couples TRBV7-3 to TRBJ2-1; TCRdb names TRBD2, which stays unverified in the absence of DNA. Germline CDR1 SGHTA, CDR2 FQGTGA. The length of the CDR3 is 16 residues. CDR3 sequence: CASSAITSGNPDEQFF. Based on the CDR3 plus reference TRBV7-3 and TRBJ2-1, the full variable domain is GAGVSQTPSNKVTEKGKYVELRCDPISGHTALYWYRQSLGQGPEFLIYFQGTGAADDSGLPNDRFFAVRPEGSVSTLKIQRTERGDSAVYLCASSAITSGNPDEQFFGPGTRLTVL.

The gene calls are TRBV5-1 and TRBJ2-7; lacking DNA, the TRBD2 call made by TCRdb goes unchecked. Germline CDR1 reads SGHRS; CDR2 reads YFSETQ. The CDR3 sequence is 14 residues long. The CDR3 loop is CASSIAGEPYEQYF.

The V gene is TRBV20-1, the J gene TRBJ2-4. The germline V gene encodes CDR1 DFQATT and CDR2 SNEGSKA (reference sequence). CDR3 length: 13 amino acids. The CDR3 loop is CSATMIAKNIQYF.

The chain combines TRBV12-3 or TRBV12-4 with TRBJ1-6. There are 12 residues in the CDR3. The CDR3 sequence is CASSSRISPLHF.

The CDR3 is CASSQGGGGPRETQYF. V and J are TRBV10-2 and TRBJ2-5; the D call of TRBD2 rests on TCRdb alone, since no DNA is present to check it. Germline loops: CDR1 WSHSY, CDR2 SAAADI. The CDR3 contains 16 residues.

The chain has TRBV7-2 and TRBJ2-1; without DNA, the TCRdb call of TRBD2 cannot be checked. The germline gives CDR1 SGHTA, CDR2 FQGNSA. The CDR3 contains 17 residues. CDR3 residues: CASSLVSGTSGSNEQFF.

The chain uses TRBV5-6 and TRBJ2-1; no DNA is available, so the TRBD2 call from TCRdb remains unchecked. Germline lookup yields CDR1 SGHDT and CDR2 YYEEEE. CDR3 length equals 16 residues. Here the CDR3 reads CASSLFALAGPNEQFF.

The rearrangement links TRBV15 to TRBJ2-1; the TRBD2 assignment by TCRdb is unverifiable without DNA. The CDR3 consists of 15 residues. Germline CDR1 reads LNHNV; CDR2 reads YYDKDF (reference sequence). This chain's CDR3 is CATSRREGAYNEQFF.

V and J are TRBV6-5 and TRBJ1-4; TCRdb names TRBD1, which stays unverified in the absence of DNA. The CDR3 covers 15 residues. CDR1 MNHEY and CDR2 SVGAGI come from the germline V gene. CDR3 region: CASSYTDRAGEKLFF.

The chain joins TRBV11-2 to TRBJ2-1. Looked up from germline, CDR1 is SGHAT and CDR2 is FQNNGV. The CDR3 totals 13 residues. The CDR3 spells CASSPELLNEQFF. Full variable domain (remainder filled in from reference TRBV11-2 and TRBJ2-1): EAGVAQSPRYKIIEKRQSVAFWCNPISGHATLYWYQQILGQGPKLLIQFQNNGVVDDSQLPKDRFSAERLKGVDSTLKIQPAKLEDSAVYLCASSPELLNEQFFGPGTRLTVL.

The rearrangement links TRBV12-3 or TRBV12-4 to TRBJ2-4; the D call of TRBD2 rests on TCRdb alone, since no DNA is present to check it. The CDR3 is made up of 16 amino acids. This chain's CDR3 is CASSFRRETAKNIQYF.

V is TRBV12-3 or TRBV12-4 and J is TRBJ2-1; the D call from TCRdb, TRBD2, cannot be confirmed without DNA. This CDR3 region has 18 residues. The chain's CDR3 is CASSPKPSGRAIYNEQFF.

The V call is TRBV29-1, the J call TRBJ2-1; without DNA, the TCRdb call of TRBD2 cannot be checked. Germline lookup yields CDR1 SQVTM and CDR2 ANQGSEA. The CDR3 extends over 13 amino acids. The CDR3 here is CSSNSGGGNEQFF.

The chain employs TRBV18 and TRBJ2-1; TCRdb outputs TRBD1, but without DNA this stays unchecked. The CDR3 loop spans 17 amino acids. The V gene's germline CDR1 is KGHSH and CDR2 LQKENI. CDR3 residues: CASSPTDRFRSYNEQFF.

The rearrangement links TRBV7-8 to TRBJ1-6; absent DNA, TCRdb's TRBD1 call cannot be checked. From germline, CDR1 is SGHVS and CDR2 FQNEAQ. The CDR3 consists of 16 residues. The CDR3 sequence is CASSLAGQGASSPLHF.

The genes are TRBV6-2 or TRBV6-3 and TRBJ2-3; TCRdb calls TRBD2, which cannot be checked without DNA. Germline CDR1 is MNHEY and CDR2 is SVGEGT. The CDR3 extends over 14 amino acids. CDR3 protein: CASRISGSTDTQYF.